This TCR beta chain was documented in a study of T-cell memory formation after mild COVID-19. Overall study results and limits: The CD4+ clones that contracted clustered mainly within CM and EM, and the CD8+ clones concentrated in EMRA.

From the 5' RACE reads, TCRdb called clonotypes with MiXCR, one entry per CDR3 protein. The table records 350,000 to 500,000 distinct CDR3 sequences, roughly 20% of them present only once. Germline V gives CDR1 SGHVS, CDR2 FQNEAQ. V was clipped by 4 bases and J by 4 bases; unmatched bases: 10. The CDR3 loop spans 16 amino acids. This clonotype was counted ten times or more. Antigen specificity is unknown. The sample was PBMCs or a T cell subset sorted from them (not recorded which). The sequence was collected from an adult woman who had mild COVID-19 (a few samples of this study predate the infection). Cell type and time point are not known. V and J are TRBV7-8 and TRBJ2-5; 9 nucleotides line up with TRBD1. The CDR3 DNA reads TGTGCCAGCAGCTCTAAACAGGGGGCTTTTTTAGAGACCCAGTACTTC. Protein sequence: CASSSKQGAFLETQYF. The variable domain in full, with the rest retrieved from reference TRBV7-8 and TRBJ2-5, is GAGVSQSPRYKVAKRGQDVALRCDPISGHVSLFWYQQALGQGPEFLTYFQNEAQLDKSGLPSDRFFAERPEGSVSTLKIQRTQQEDSAVYLCASSSKQGAFLETQYFGPGTRLLVL.